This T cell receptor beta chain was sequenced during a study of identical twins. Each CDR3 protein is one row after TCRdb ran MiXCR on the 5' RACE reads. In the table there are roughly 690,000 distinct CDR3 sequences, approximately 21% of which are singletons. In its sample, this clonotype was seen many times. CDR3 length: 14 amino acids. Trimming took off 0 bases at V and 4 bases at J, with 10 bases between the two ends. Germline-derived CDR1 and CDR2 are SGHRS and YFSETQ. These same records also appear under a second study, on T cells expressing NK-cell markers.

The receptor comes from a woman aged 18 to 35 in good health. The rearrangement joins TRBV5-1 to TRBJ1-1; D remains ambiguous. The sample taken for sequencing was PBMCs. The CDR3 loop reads CASSLEALGTEAFF. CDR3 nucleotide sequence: TGCGCCAGCAGCTTGGAAGCATTGGGCACTGAAGCTTTCTTT.